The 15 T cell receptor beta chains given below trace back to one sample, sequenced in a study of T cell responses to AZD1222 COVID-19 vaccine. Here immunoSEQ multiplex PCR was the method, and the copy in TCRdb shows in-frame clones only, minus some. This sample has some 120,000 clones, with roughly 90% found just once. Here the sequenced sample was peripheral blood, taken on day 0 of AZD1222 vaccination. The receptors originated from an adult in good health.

CDR3 protein: CASSLEGSGVLKQYF. The DNA of the CDR3 is TGTGCCAGCAGCTTAGAGGGTAGCGGGGTTTTGAAGCAGTACTTC. This sequence joins TRBV7-2 and TRBJ2-7; TRBD2 matches at 8 bases. After removal of 1 base from V and 8 bases from J, the junction contained 10 bases not matched to a gene. This CDR3 region has 15 residues. Germline CDR1 SGHTA, CDR2 FQGNSA.

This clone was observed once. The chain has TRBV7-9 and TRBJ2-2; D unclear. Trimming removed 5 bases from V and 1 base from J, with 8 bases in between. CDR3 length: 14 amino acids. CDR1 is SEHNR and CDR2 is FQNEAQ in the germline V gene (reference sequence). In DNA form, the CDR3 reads TGTGCCAGCAGCGCCGGGCAGAACACCGGGGAGCTGTTTTTT. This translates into CASSAGQNTGELFF.

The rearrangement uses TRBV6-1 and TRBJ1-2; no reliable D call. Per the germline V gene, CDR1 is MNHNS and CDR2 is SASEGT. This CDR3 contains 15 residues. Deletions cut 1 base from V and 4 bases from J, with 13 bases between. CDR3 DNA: TGTGCCAGCAGTGAAGGAGGGAGCACCTTCTATGGCTACACCTTC. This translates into CASSEGGSTFYGYTF.

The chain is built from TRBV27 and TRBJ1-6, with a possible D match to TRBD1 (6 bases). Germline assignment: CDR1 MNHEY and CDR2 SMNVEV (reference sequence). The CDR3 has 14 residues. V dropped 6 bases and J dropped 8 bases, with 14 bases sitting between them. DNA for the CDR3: TGTGCCAGCAGACCAACAGGGTTGGATTCACCCCTCCACTTT. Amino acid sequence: CASRPTGLDSPLHF.

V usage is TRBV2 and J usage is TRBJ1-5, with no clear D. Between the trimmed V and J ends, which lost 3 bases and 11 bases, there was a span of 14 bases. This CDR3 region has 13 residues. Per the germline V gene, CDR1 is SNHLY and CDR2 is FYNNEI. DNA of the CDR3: TGTGCCAGCAGTGAGGTTCCTCGGGGAACCCAGCATTTT. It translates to CASSEVPRGTQHF.

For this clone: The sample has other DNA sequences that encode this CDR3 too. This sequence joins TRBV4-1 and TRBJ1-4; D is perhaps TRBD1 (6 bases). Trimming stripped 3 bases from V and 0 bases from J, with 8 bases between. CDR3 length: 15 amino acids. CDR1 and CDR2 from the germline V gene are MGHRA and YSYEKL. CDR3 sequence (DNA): TGCGCCAGCAGCCAGGCAGGGGCAACTAATGAAAAACTGTTTTTT. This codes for CASSQAGATNEKLFF.

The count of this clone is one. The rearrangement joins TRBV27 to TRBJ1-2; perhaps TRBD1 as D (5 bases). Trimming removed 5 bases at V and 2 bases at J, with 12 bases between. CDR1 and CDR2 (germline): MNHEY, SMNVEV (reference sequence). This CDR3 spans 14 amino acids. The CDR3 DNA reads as TGTGCCAGCAGTCCCCACGGGGGGAACTATGGCTACACCTTC. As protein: CASSPHGGNYGYTF.

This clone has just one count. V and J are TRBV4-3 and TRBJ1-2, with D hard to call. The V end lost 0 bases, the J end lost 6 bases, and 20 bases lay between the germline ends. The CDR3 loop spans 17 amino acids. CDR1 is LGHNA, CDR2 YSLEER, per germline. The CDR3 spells CASSQDHLSYGLDGYTF. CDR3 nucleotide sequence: TGCGCCAGCAGCCAAGACCACCTATCCTACGGGCTCGATGGCTACACCTTC.

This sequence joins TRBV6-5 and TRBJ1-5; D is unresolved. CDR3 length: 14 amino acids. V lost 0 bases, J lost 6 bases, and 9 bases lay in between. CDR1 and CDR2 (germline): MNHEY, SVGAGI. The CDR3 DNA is TGTGCCAGCAGTTACTCGAGTATCGCTCAGCCCCAGCATTTT. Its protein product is CASSYSSIAQPQHF.

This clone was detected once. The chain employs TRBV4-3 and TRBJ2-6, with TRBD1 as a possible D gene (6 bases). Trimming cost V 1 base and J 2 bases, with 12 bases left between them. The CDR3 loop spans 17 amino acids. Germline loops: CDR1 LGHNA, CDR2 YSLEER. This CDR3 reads CASSQAGQGTGANVLTF. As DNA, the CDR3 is TGCGCCAGCAGCCAAGCCGGTCAGGGGACTGGGGCCAACGTCCTGACTTTC.

CDR3 nucleotide sequence: TGTGCCAGCAGGGGGTGGGAGAACACTGAAGCTTTCTTT. Residues: CASRGWENTEAFF. This sequence joins TRBV3-1 (or the pseudogene TRBV3-2) and TRBJ1-1, with D unclear. The CDR3 has 13 residues. Germline CDR1 and CDR2: LGHDT and YNNKEL (reference sequence). Trimming left V 6 bases short and J 1 base short, with 9 bases between.

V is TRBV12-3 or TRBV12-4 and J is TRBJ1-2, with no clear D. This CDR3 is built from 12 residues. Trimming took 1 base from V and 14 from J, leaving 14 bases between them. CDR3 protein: CASSLERMLGTF. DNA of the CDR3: TGTGCCAGCAGTTTAGAGAGGATGCTGGGAACCTTC.

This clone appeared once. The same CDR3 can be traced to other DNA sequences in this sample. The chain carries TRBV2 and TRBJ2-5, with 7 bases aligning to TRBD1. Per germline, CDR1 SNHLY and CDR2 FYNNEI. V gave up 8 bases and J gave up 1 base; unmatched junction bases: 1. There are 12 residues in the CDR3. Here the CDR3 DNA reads TGTGCCAGCTCAGGGGGCCAAGAGACCCAGTACTTC. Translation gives CASSGGQETQYF.

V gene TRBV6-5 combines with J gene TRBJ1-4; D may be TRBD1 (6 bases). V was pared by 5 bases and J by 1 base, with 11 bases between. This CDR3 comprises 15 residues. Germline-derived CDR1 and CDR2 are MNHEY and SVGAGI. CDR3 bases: TGTGCCAGCAGTCCCTCAGGGGTAACTAATGAAAAACTGTTTTTT. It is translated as CASSPSGVTNEKLFF.

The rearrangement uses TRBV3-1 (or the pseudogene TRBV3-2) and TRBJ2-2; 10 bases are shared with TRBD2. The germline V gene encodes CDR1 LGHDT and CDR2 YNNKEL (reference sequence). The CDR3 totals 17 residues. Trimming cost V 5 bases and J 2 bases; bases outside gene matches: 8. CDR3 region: CASSRTSGPLNTGELFF. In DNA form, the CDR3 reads TGTGCCAGCAGCAGGACTAGCGGACCGCTTAACACCGGGGAGCTGTTTTTT.